Included here is one T cell receptor beta chain sequence, with context. The target antigen is unknown. The junction does not match germline at one end; this may be a read error. It was unsorted whole blood that yielded blood RNA, and germline DNA was also extracted. Germline V gene sequence: CDR1 SGHAT, CDR2 FQDESV (reference sequence). The CDR3 is 19 amino acids. The data are from a study of tumor-infiltrating lymphocytes in primary liver carcinoma. Priming with a constant-region primer yielded TCR beta cDNA from about 480 ng total RNA. Investigators got TCR beta libraries out of three nested multiplex PCR rounds, done with slightly modified ARM-PCR. Investigators reported that the first two PCR rounds, at roughly 10 cycles each, used TRBV1-TRBV30 forward primers with a C-beta reverse primer. TCRdb independently ran MiXCR on the multiplex PCR reads; one entry per CDR3 protein. The data show about 200,000 distinct CDR3 sequences, about 65% seen once.

Findings and caveats of the study: Tumor-adjacent and tumor-blood pairs displayed less overlap than did pairs of tumor regions.

The sequenced sample was peripheral blood. The V gene is TRBV11-1, the J gene TRBJ2-3; D may be TRBD1 or TRBD2 (5 bases each). The sequence came from a woman aged 55-75 years with primary liver carcinoma and hepatitis B virus infection. As DNA, the CDR3 is TGTACCAGCAGCTCTGGGGGAAGCTCTGTTGGAGCCCGCACAGATACTCAGTATTTT. Its protein is CTSSSGGSSVGARTDTQYF.